The rows below give T cell receptor beta chains drawn from one sample of a study of cytomegalovirus exposure and HLA in healthy donors. The protocol was immunoSEQ multiplex PCR, while the TCRdb copy is restricted to in-frame clones and leaves out a portion. The sample holds some 160,000 clones, 70% to 85% seen once. The sample comprised PBMCs. The receptors here all came from a woman aged 30 to 39 in good health and CMV-seronegative. Each CDR3 is given with its conserved first and last residue. D genes are given only for firm matches. Size is omitted from some rows. Given values are once, few, many or a class for expanded clones.

TRBJ1-2,.,TRBV19,.,CASSIRPGNYGYTF,TGTGCCAGTAGTATCAGGCCCGGCAACTATGGCTACACCTTC
TRBJ2-1,few,TRBV5-1,TRBD1,CASSLSDRVGTNEQFF,TGCGCCAGCAGCTTATCGGACAGGGTCGGGACGAATGAGCAGTTCTTC
TRBJ2-3,few,TRBV6-1,.,CASSEDPNADTQYF,TGTGCCAGCAGTGAAGATCCAAATGCAGATACGCAGTATTTT
TRBJ1-1,.,TRBV6-5,.,CASIPPRGPEAFF,TGTGCCAGTATCCCCCCCCGAGGGCCTGAAGCTTTCTTT
TRBJ1-1,.,TRBV30,TRBD1,CAWRKDRARGTEAFF,TGTGCCTGGAGAAAAGACAGGGCCCGGGGCACTGAAGCTTTCTTT
TRBJ2-7,.,TRBV27,TRBD1,CASSRTGNEQYF,TGTGCCAGCAGTCGGACAGGGAACGAGCAGTACTTC
TRBJ2-1,few,TRBV12-2,.,CASRLATLGMYNEQFF,TGTGCAAGTCGCTTAGCCACACTAGGTATGTACAATGAGCAGTTCTTC
TRBJ1-6,.,TRBV7-8,.,CASTPVAGLNSPLHF,TGTGCCAGCACCCCGGTGGCAGGGCTGAATTCACCCCTCCACTTT
TRBJ2-3,.,TRBV6-5,TRBD2,CASRGGRTDTQYF,TGTGCCAGCCGGGGGGGGCGCACAGATACGCAGTATTTT
TRBJ2-1,once,TRBV29-1,TRBD2,CSVPRLAGEGEQFF,TGCAGCGTTCCCCGTCTAGCGGGGGAGGGGGAGCAGTTCTTC
TRBJ1-2,.,TRBV4-3,TRBD1,CASSQEPTGGAYGYTF,TGCGCCAGCAGCCAAGAGCCAACAGGGGGCGCCTATGGCTACACCTTC
TRBJ2-7,once,TRBV27,.,CASSLGPYYEQYF,TGTGCCAGCAGTTTAGGCCCGTACTACGAGCAGTACTTC
TRBJ1-5,few,TRBV19,.,CASSMSRGSQPQHF,TGTGCCAGTAGTATGTCCAGGGGTAGTCAGCCCCAGCATTTT
TRBJ1-4,.,TRBV7-9,.,CASSPPQGSTNEKLFF,TGTGCCAGCAGTCCACCACAGGGTTCAACTAATGAAAAACTGTTTTTT
TRBJ2-1,.,TRBV2,.,CVDNGPTRSPNEQFF,TGTGTGGACAACGGACCGACCAGATCTCCCAATGAGCAGTTCTTC
TRBJ2-2,few,TRBV28,.,CASSLMGGVSTGELFF,TGTGCCAGCAGTTTAATGGGGGGAGTGAGCACCGGGGAGCTGTTTTTT
TRBJ1-1,once,TRBV5-1,.,CASSLSMLSTEAFF,TGCGCCAGCAGCTTGTCGATGTTGAGCACTGAAGCTTTCTTT